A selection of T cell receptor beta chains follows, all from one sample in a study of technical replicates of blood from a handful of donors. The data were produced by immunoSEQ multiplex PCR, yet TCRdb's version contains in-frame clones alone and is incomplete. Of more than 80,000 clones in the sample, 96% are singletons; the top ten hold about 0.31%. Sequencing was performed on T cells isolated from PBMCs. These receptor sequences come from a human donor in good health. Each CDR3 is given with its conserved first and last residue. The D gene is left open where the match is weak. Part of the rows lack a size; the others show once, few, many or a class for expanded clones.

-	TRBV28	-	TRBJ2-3	CASTGGADTQYF	TGTGCCAGCACTGGCGGGGCAGATACGCAGTATTTT
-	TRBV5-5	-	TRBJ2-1	CASIFATSGNEQFF	TGTGCCAGCATTTTCGCGACTTCCGGCAATGAGCAGTTCTTC
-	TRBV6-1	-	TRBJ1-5	CASSGRSNQPQHF	TGTGCCAGCAGTGGGAGGAGCAATCAGCCCCAGCATTTT
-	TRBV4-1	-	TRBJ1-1	CASSPTGSMAEAFF	TGCGCCAGCAGCCCTACAGGCTCGATGGCTGAAGCTTTCTTT
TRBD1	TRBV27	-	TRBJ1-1	CASSLSWAGGLNTEAFF	TGTGCCAGCAGTTTATCTTGGGCAGGGGGTCTGAACACTGAAGCTTTCTTT
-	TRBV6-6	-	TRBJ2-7	CASSGGFNEQYF	TGTGCCAGCAGTGGAGGGTTCAACGAGCAGTACTTC
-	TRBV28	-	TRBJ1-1	CASSPGGGLTAFF	TGTGCCAGCAGTCCTGGCGGAGGATTAACGGCTTTCTTT
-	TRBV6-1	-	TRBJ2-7	CASSEQGSSYEQYF	TGTGCCAGCAGTGAACAGGGCAGCTCCTACGAGCAGTACTTC
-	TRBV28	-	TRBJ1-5	CASSLIQVSNQPQHF	TGTGCCAGCAGTTTAATTCAGGTTAGCAATCAGCCCCAGCATTTT
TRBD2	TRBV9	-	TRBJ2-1	CASSARDYHNEQFF	TGTGCCAGCAGCGCCCGGGACTACCACAATGAGCAGTTCTTC
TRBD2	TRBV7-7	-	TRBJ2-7	CASRKREGQGIRYEQYF	TGTGCTAGCCGCAAGCGGGAGGGTCAAGGGATCCGCTACGAGCAGTACTTC
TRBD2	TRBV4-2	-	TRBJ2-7	CASSQEWGRAREQYF	TGTGCCAGCAGCCAAGAATGGGGGAGGGCCCGGGAGCAGTACTTC
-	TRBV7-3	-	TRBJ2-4	CASSAHRDTIQYF	TGTGCCAGCAGCGCCCACAGGGACACCATTCAGTACTTC
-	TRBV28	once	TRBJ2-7	CASSFGQGTLSYEQYF	TGTGCCAGCAGTTTTGGTCAGGGGACCCTCTCCTACGAGCAGTACTTC
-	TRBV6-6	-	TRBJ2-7	CASSYSRGTVSYEQYF	TGTGCCAGCAGTTACTCTCGCGGGACGGTAAGCTACGAGCAGTACTTC
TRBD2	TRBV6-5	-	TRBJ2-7	CASRASGRALVEQYF	TGTGCCAGCAGAGCTAGCGGGAGGGCCCTAGTCGAGCAGTACTTC
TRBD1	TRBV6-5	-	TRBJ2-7	CASSSGTGYEQYF	TGTGCCAGCAGTTCCGGGACAGGCTACGAGCAGTACTTC
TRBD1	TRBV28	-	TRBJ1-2	CASSSQGALGYTF	TGTGCCAGCAGTTCACAGGGGGCGCTAGGCTACACCTTC
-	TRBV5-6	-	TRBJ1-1	CASSLDSSRGLNTEAFF	TGTGCCAGCAGCTTGGACTCAAGTAGGGGGTTGAACACTGAAGCTTTCTTT
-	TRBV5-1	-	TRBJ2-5	CASSFGHLLLQETQYF	TGCGCCAGCAGCTTTGGGCACCTACTCCTCCAAGAGACCCAGTACTTC
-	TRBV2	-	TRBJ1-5	CATSMGGEGLNSNQPQHF	TGTGCCACCTCTATGGGCGGGGAGGGGCTGAATAGCAATCAGCCCCAGCATTTT
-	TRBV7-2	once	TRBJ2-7	CASSQTFAGYEQYF	TGTGCCAGCAGCCAGACCTTCGCGGGGTACGAGCAGTACTTC
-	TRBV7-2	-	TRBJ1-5	CASGEGQPQHF	TGTGCCAGCGGGGAGGGTCAGCCCCAGCATTTT
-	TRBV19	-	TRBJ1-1	CASNPLGDTEAFF	TGTGCCAGTAATCCCCTAGGGGACACTGAAGCTTTCTTT
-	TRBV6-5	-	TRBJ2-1	CASSSRRQEQFF	TGTGCCAGCAGTTCCCGCAGACAGGAGCAGTTCTTC
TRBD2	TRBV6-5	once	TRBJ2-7	CASTPRTSASYEQYF	TGTGCCAGCACCCCTAGGACTAGCGCGAGCTACGAGCAGTACTTC
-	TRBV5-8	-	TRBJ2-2	CASRGENTGELFF	TGTGCCAGCAGAGGGGAGAACACCGGGGAGCTGTTTTTT
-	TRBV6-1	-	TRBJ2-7	CASIGIRAYEQYF	TGTGCCAGCATCGGGATTAGGGCCTACGAGCAGTACTTC
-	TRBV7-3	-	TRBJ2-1	CASSLNSDEQFF	TGTGCCAGCAGCTTAAACTCTGATGAGCAGTTCTTC
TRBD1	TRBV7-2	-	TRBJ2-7	CASSIQGGFYEQYF	TGTGCCAGCAGCATACAGGGGGGATTTTACGAGCAGTACTTC
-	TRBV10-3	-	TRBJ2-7	CAISRTSGLYEQYF	TGTGCCATCAGTAGGACCAGCGGGCTCTACGAGCAGTACTTC
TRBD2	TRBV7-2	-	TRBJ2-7	CASSPAGTSDYEQYF	TGTGCCAGCAGCCCGGCCGGGACTAGCGACTACGAGCAGTACTTC
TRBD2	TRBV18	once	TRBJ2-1	CASSHVAGGVYNEQFF	TGTGCCAGCTCACATGTAGCGGGAGGGGTCTACAATGAGCAGTTCTTC
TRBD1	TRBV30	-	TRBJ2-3	CAWTMTGGTDTQYF	TGTGCCTGGACCATGACAGGGGGCACAGATACGCAGTATTTT
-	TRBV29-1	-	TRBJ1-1	CSVEDLRAFF	TGCAGCGTTGAAGATCTCAGGGCTTTCTTT
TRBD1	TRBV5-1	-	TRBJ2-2	CASRPGTENTGELFF	TGCGCCAGCAGACCCGGGACAGAGAACACCGGGGAGCTGTTTTTT
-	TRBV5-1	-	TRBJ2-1	CASSLSSGNEQFF	TGCGCCAGCAGCTTGTCATCGGGTAATGAGCAGTTCTTC
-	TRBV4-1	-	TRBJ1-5	CASSQERGQPQHF	TGCGCCAGCAGCCAAGAGAGAGGCCAGCCCCAGCATTTT
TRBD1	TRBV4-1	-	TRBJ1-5	CASSQPDRPNQPQHF	TGCGCCAGCAGCCAACCGGACAGGCCCAATCAGCCCCAGCATTTT
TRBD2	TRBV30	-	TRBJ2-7	CAWSLAIAKGLAGTSYEQYF	TGTGCCTGGAGCCTAGCTATTGCTAAGGGACTAGCGGGGACCTCCTACGAGCAGTACTTC